The present entry profiles one T cell receptor (beta chain) with its context. Its matching antigen is unknown. The data derive from a study of beta chain features in type 1 diabetes. In the study overall: There were 107,917,701 sorted cells examined across all samples.

Averaging approximately 0.11 L, one heparinised blood draw came from each individual donor. Naive, central memory, regulatory and stem cell-like memory cells within the CD4+ compartment were sorted using CD45RO/CCR7/CD25/CD127/CD95/CD27. Reverse transcription of all isolated RNA meant that expressed TCRB transcripts were sequenced. TCRdb's table, derived via immunoSEQ multiplex PCR, lists solely in-frame clones and lacks some. The sample holds approximately 400,000 clones, over 12% seen once. General study results and limits: Any role of HLA type in TCRB rearrangement remained unresolved here.

Trimming shortened V by 0 bases and J by 4 bases, and 11 bases separated the two germline ends. The CDR3 has 15 residues. Germline V gene lookup returns CDR1 SGHNT and CDR2 YYREEE (reference sequence). The TCR was taken from a young woman in good health. Specimen: naive CD4+ T cells from blood. V usage is TRBV5-4 and J usage is TRBJ2-1, with D possibly being TRBD2 (7 bases). The CDR3 sequence is CASSLEGGGYNEQFF. CDR3 DNA: TGTGCCAGCAGCTTGGAGGGGGGAGGGTACAATGAGCAGTTCTTC.